Listed below are T cell receptor beta chains from one sample, sequenced in a study of beta chain features in type 1 diabetes. Libraries were prepared by immunoSEQ multiplex PCR; TCRdb keeps only in-frame clonotypes and omits some of them. This sample has around 290,000 clones, with 7.5% to 9.5% found just once. Source material: central memory CD4+ T cells from blood. The receptors stem from a woman aged 18-29 years in good health. Both conserved end residues are part of each CDR3. The D gene is left open where the match is weak. Rows give clone size only sometimes, using once, few, many, or a class for an expanded clone.

clone_size,j_call,v_call,d_call,cdr3_nt,cdr3_aa
few,TRBJ1-1,TRBV29-1,-,TGCAGCGTTGTAAAACAGATGAACACTGAAGCTTTCTTT,CSVVKQMNTEAFF
few,TRBJ1-5,TRBV5-1,-,TGCGCCAGCAGGGAAGGGTATTCGGGCAATCAGCCCCAGCATTTT,CASREGYSGNQPQHF
-,TRBJ1-1,TRBV19,-,TGTGCCAGTAGTATAGATGTAGGCGAAGCTTTCTTT,CASSIDVGEAFF
few,TRBJ2-1,TRBV14,-,TGTGCCAGCAGCCAAATCACTAGCTCCTACAATGAGCAGTTCTTC,CASSQITSSYNEQFF
few,TRBJ2-1,TRBV5-1,-,TGCGCCAGCAGCTTGGTGGGCCAGGGGACCCATGAGCAGTTCTTC,CASSLVGQGTHEQFF
many,TRBJ2-4,TRBV10-2,-,TGCGCCAGCAGTCAAGACAGGGAGGGGTTTCAGTACTTC,CASSQDREGFQYF
many,TRBJ2-5,TRBV5-6,-,TGTGCCAGCAGCTTGGCAGAGACCCAGTACTTC,CASSLAETQYF
few,TRBJ1-1,TRBV19,-,TGTGCCAGCCGGGAGCAGATGAACACTGAAGCTTTCTTT,CASREQMNTEAFF
few,TRBJ2-5,TRBV9,-,TGTGCCAGCAGCGTAGGCTGGACCCAAGAGACCCAGTACTTC,CASSVGWTQETQYF
-,TRBJ2-7,TRBV18,TRBD1,TGTGCCAGCTCACAAGGACAGGGGACTACAAACGAGCAGTACTTC,CASSQGQGTTNEQYF
many,TRBJ2-4,TRBV7-9,-,TGTGCCAGCAGCTTGGCCAAGGAGGGCAAAAACATTCAGTACTTC,CASSLAKEGKNIQYF
few,TRBJ1-6,TRBV6-6,-,TGTGCCAGCAGTGGAAAAATTTCGGCTGGTTCACCCCTCCACTTT,CASSGKISAGSPLHF
few,TRBJ1-1,TRBV5-1,-,TGCGCCAGCAGCTTACGCCCGACAGGGAACACTGAAGCTTTCTTT,CASSLRPTGNTEAFF
-,TRBJ1-2,TRBV28,-,TGTGCCAGCAGTTTCCCCCTGGGGGTAGCTAACTATGGCTACACCTTC,CASSFPLGVANYGYTF
-,TRBJ1-4,TRBV5-4,-,TGTGCCAGCAGCCCGGAACCACAGGGTTTGGCGGAAAAACTGTTTTTT,CASSPEPQGLAEKLFF
few,TRBJ1-4,TRBV18,-,TGTGCCAGCTCACCTAGCCCACTGTACGGGACTAATGAAAAACTGTTTTTT,CASSPSPLYGTNEKLFF
many,TRBJ1-1,TRBV28,-,TGTGCCAGCAGTCCCCGGACAGCGAACACTGAAGCTTTCTTT,CASSPRTANTEAFF
few,TRBJ1-1,TRBV28,TRBD1,TGTGCCAGCAGTCCAGGGGGCCGCAACACTGAAGCTTTCTTT,CASSPGGRNTEAFF
many,TRBJ1-3,TRBV2,-,TGTGCCAGCAACTCTTACTCTGGAAACACCATATATTTT,CASNSYSGNTIYF
-,TRBJ1-5,TRBV18,-,TGTGCCAGCTCACCATCAATAGATCAGCCCCAGCATTTT,CASSPSIDQPQHF
many,TRBJ1-4,TRBV27,-,TGTGCCAGCACCCGGTCCGGGCTCACTGAAAAACTGTTTTTT,CASTRSGLTEKLFF
-,TRBJ1-5,TRBV7-2,TRBD1,TGTGCCAGCAGCTTAATTCCCGGGACAGGCATCCAGCCCCAGCATTTT,CASSLIPGTGIQPQHF
-,TRBJ2-1,TRBV5-8,-,TGTGCCAGCAGCTTGGCCGGGGCAGGGGCGGACAATGAGCAGTTCTTC,CASSLAGAGADNEQFF
-,TRBJ1-2,TRBV6-5,TRBD1,TGTGCCAGCAGACCGGGACAGGGTACGGGTGGCTACACCTTC,CASRPGQGTGGYTF
many,TRBJ2-5,TRBV11-2,-,TGTGCCAGCAGCTCCGGACCGTTCCAAGAGACCCAGTACTTC,CASSSGPFQETQYF
-,TRBJ1-2,TRBV30,TRBD1,TGTGCCTGGATCCCCCTGGGACAGGGAGGGATACATAACTATGGCTACACCTTC,CAWIPLGQGGIHNYGYTF
many,TRBJ2-1,TRBV14,TRBD2,TGTGCCAGCAGCCTGGGACTAGCGGGGATGCGAAGCGGGCAGTTCTTC,CASSLGLAGMRSGQFF
-,TRBJ2-1,TRBV7-2,TRBD2,TGTGCCAGCAGCTCGACTAGCGGGGCTTATAATGAGCAGTTCTTC,CASSSTSGAYNEQFF
few,TRBJ2-1,TRBV6-6,-,TGTGCCAGCAGTTATCTACGGGGGCGCCACAATGAGCAGTTCTTC,CASSYLRGRHNEQFF
-,TRBJ1-5,TRBV11-3,TRBD1,TGTGCCAGCAGCCTACAGACAGGGGGCAATCAGCCCCAGCATTTT,CASSLQTGGNQPQHF
-,TRBJ2-5,TRBV9,TRBD2,TGTGCCAGCAGCGTACCTACGGGAGGTAGCGAGACCCAGTACTTC,CASSVPTGGSETQYF
many,TRBJ1-1,TRBV7-9,-,TGTGCCAGCAGCCGGACAGCTAACACTGAAGCTTTCTTT,CASSRTANTEAFF
few,TRBJ1-1,TRBV29-1,-,TGCAGCTGTAAAACGGACAGAAACACTGAAGCTTTCTTT,CSCKTDRNTEAFF
few,TRBJ2-7,TRBV9,TRBD1,TGTGCCAGCAGCGCAGGGACAGTCTTTGGCGAGCAGTACTTC,CASSAGTVFGEQYF
many,TRBJ1-1,TRBV29-1,-,TGCCTTGCGCGTCGGAAGAACACTGAAGCTTTCTTT,CLARRKNTEAFF
-,TRBJ2-3,TRBV7-2,TRBD2,TGTGCCAGCAGCTTAGTGGGGACTAGCGGGGGGGCCGCAGATACGCAGTATTTT,CASSLVGTSGGAADTQYF
few,TRBJ2-3,TRBV6-6,-,TGTGCCAGCAGGATCCCACCCGAGGATACGCAGTATTTT,CASRIPPEDTQYF
many,TRBJ1-3,TRBV18,TRBD1,TGTGCCAGCTCACCAACGGGACAGAGCTCTGGAAACACCATATATTTT,CASSPTGQSSGNTIYF
-,TRBJ1-1,TRBV28,-,TGTGCCAGCAGTTCACCGGCGACAACAGTGAACACTGAAGCTTTCTTT,CASSSPATTVNTEAFF
few,TRBJ2-5,TRBV29-1,TRBD2,TGCAGCATCAGACTAGCGGCATTTCAAGAGACCCAGTACTTC,CSIRLAAFQETQYF
-,TRBJ1-2,TRBV19,-,TGTGCCAGTAGTATGGGGAGAAACTATGGCTACACCTTC,CASSMGRNYGYTF
-,TRBJ1-4,TRBV7-9,-,TGTGCCAGCAGCTCCTTGGGGGAGAGGGAAAAACTGTTTTTT,CASSSLGEREKLFF
-,TRBJ2-4,TRBV7-9,-,TGTGCCAGCAGCTTAGTGGGCGGCAGCCGGGGCCTTCAGTACTTC,CASSLVGGSRGLQYF
-,TRBJ2-7,TRBV7-8,-,TGTGCCAGCAGTTCGGACCCCGGTTTCCTGGACGAGCAGTACTTC,CASSSDPGFLDEQYF
few,TRBJ2-1,TRBV5-1,-,TGCGCCAGCAGCAGAATAAACTCCTACAATGAGCAGTTCTTC,CASSRINSYNEQFF
few,TRBJ2-1,TRBV18,TRBD1,TGTGCCAGCTCACCGGGGGGACAGGACGAGCAGTTCTTC,CASSPGGQDEQFF
-,TRBJ2-6,TRBV5-1,-,TGCGCCAGCAGCTTGGGGCCGAGTAGCTCTGGGGCCAACGTCCTGACTTTC,CASSLGPSSSGANVLTF
-,TRBJ2-7,TRBV7-2,-,TGTGCCAGCAGCTTAGATTGGAGGGGCGAGCAGTACTTC,CASSLDWRGEQYF
-,TRBJ2-2,TRBV9,-,TGTGCCAGCAGCGATGCGTTCAACACCGGGGAGCTGTTTTTT,CASSDAFNTGELFF
-,TRBJ1-3,TRBV6-6,-,TGTGCCAGCATGGACCCAGGCCGTGGGAACACCATATATTTT,CASMDPGRGNTIYF
-,TRBJ1-6,TRBV7-9,-,TGTGCCAGCAGCTTAATGGGGGAGAGATCACCCCTCCACTTT,CASSLMGERSPLHF
-,TRBJ2-3,TRBV7-8,-,TGTGCCAGCAGCTTCTGGGGGGCCGGAATCACAGATACGCAGTATTTT,CASSFWGAGITDTQYF
-,TRBJ1-2,TRBV10-3,-,TGTGCCAGCAGTTCCAGGGAGGACTATGGCTACACCTTC,CASSSREDYGYTF